The T cell receptor beta chain under discussion was sequenced for a study of blood T cell repertoires in COVID-19. Losses at the gene ends were 6 bases for V and 5 bases for J; bases not matched to a gene: 5. The germline V gene encodes CDR1 MNHEY and CDR2 SVGAGI. The CDR3 sequence is 14 residues long. Measured with immunoSEQ multiplex PCR; TCRdb has only the in-frame clones, and not every one. The sample has some 83,000 clones; 60% to 80% are singletons. The rearrangement joins TRBV6-5 to TRBJ1-2; TRBD1 matches 11 bases. The TCR comes from a woman of 80 years or more with acute or convalescent COVID-19. Input material: peripheral blood. CDR3 sequence reads: CASSRTGGEYGYTF. Written as DNA, the CDR3 is TGTGCCAGCAGCCGGACAGGGGGCGAATATGGCTACACCTTC.